This T cell receptor (beta chain) is drawn from a study of cytomegalovirus exposure and HLA in healthy donors. Overall study findings and caveats: Later analysis indicated greater clonal expansion among HLA-associated TCR beta chains than among equally common other chains. Cytomegalovirus association was assigned to under 200 TCR beta chains. The majority of CMV-associated TCR beta chains were reported as apparently HLA-restricted in a later analysis.

Each donor's status was that of a healthy bone marrow donor. PCR primers comprised 60 Vbeta and 13 Jbeta primers. TCRdb keeps only in-frame clones here, not all; method: immunoSEQ multiplex PCR. The sample lists some 120,000 clones, roughly 78% seen once, with 2.5% to 3.5% in the top ten. This clone was counted between two and nine times. The antigen remains unidentified. The CDR3 is made up of 14 amino acids. The V segment lost 6 bases and the J segment 10 bases; nucleotides outside the gene matches: 8. Per the germline V gene, CDR1 is MNHNS and CDR2 is SASEGT. The specimen sequenced was PBMCs. The sequence derives from a male donor in good health and CMV-seronegative. The V gene is TRBV6-1, the J gene TRBJ1-6; 8 nucleotides agree with TRBD1. CDR3 nucleotide sequence: TGTGCCAGCAGCTCGACAGGGGAGGGGTCACCCCTCCACTTT. Residues: CASSSTGEGSPLHF.